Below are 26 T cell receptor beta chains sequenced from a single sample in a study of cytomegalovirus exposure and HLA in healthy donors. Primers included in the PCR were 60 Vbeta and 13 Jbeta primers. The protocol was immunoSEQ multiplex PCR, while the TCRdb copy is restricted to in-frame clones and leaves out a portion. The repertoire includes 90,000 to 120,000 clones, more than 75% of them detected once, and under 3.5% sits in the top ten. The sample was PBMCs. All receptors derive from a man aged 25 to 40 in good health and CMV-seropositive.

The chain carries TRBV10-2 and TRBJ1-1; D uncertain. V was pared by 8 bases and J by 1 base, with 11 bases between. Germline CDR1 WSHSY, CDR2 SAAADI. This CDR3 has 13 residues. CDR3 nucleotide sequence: TGCGCCAGCTCCCCTAATACGAACACTGAAGCTTTCTTT. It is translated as CASSPNTNTEAFF.

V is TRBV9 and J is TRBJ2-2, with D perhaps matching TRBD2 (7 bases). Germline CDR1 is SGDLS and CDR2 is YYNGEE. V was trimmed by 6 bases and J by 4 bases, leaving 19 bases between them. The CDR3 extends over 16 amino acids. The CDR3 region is CASTRAWGGGTGELFF. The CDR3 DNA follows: TGTGCCAGCACCCGAGCGTGGGGGGGCGGCACCGGGGAGCTGTTTTTT.

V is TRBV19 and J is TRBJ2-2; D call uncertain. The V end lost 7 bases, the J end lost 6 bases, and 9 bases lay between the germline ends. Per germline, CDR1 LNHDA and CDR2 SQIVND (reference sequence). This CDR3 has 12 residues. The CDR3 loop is CASTPFAGELFF. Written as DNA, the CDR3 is TGTGCCAGTACCCCGTTTGCCGGGGAGCTGTTTTTT.

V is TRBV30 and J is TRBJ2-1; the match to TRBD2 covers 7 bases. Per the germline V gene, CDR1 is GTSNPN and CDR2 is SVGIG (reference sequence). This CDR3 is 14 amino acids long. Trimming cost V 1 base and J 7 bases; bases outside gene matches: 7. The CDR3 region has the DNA TGTGCCTGGAGTGAAGCAGCGGGGATTAATGAGCAGTTCTTC. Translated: CAWSEAAGINEQFF.

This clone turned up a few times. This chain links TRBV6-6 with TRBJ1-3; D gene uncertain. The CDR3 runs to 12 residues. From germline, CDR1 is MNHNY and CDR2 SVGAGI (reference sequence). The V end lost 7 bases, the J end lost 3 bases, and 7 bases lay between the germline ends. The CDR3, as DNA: TGTGCCAGCACGCTCAGTGGAAACACCATATATTTT. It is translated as CASTLSGNTIYF.

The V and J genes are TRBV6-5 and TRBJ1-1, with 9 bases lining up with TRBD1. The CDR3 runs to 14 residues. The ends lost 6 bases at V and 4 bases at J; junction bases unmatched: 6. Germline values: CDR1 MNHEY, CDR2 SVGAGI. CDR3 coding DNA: TGTGCCAGCAGACAGGGGGCGGGCATCACTGAAGCTTTCTTT. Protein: CASRQGAGITEAFF.

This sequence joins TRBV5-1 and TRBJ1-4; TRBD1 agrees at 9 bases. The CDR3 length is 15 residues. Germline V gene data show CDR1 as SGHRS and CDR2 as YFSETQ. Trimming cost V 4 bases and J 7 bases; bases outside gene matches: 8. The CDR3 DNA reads TGCGCCAGCAGCCTACAGGGGGCCATCAGTGAAAAACTGTTTTTT. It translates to CASSLQGAISEKLFF.

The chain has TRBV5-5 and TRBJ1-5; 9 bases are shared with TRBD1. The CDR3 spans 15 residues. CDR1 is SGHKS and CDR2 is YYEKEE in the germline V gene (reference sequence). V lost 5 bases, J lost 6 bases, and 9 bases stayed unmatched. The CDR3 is CASSLQGALGQPQHF. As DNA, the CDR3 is TGTGCCAGCAGTCTACAGGGGGCGCTAGGTCAGCCCCAGCATTTT. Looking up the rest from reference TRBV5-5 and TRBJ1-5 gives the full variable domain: DAGVTQSPTHLIKTRGQQVTLRCSPISGHKSVSWYQQVLGQGPQFIFQYYEKEERGRGNFPDRFSARQFPNYSSELNVNALLLGDSALYLCASSLQGALGQPQHFGDGTRLSIL.

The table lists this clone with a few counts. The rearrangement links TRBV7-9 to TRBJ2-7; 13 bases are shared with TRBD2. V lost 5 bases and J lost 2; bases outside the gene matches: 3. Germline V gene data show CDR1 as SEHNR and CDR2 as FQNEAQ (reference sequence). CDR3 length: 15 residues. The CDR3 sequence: CASSTGTSGAYEQYF. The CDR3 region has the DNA TGTGCCAGCAGCACCGGGACTAGCGGGGCCTACGAGCAGTACTTC. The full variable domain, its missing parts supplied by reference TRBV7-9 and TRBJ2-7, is DTGVSQNPRHKITKRGQNVTFRCDPISEHNRLYWYRQTLGQGPEFLTYFQNEAQLEKSRLLSDRFSAERPKGSFSTLEIQRTEQGDSAMYLCASSTGTSGAYEQYFGPGTRLTVT.

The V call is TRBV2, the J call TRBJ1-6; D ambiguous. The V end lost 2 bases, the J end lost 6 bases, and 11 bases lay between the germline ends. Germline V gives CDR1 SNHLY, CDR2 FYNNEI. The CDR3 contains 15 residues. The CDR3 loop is CASSERGLANSPLHF. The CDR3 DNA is TGTGCCAGCAGTGAAAGAGGGCTTGCTAATTCACCCCTCCACTTT.

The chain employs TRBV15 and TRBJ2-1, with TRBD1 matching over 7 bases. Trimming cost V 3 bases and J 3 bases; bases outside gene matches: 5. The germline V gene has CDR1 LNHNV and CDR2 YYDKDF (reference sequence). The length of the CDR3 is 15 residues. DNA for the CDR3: TGTGCCACCAGCAGGGACCCAGGGGGCTACAATGAGCAGTTCTTC. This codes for CATSRDPGGYNEQFF.

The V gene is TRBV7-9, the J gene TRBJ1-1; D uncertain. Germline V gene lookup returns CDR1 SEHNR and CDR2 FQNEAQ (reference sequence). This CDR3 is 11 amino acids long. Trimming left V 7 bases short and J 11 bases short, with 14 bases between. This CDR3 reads CASTSGLWAFF. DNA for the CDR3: TGTGCCAGCACCTCCGGGTTATGGGCTTTCTTT.

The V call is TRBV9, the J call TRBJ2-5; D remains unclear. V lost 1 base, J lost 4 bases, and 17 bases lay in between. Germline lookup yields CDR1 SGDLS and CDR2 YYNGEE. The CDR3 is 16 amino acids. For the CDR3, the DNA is TGTGCCAGCAGCGTATCCCTTAGCCATCTAGTAGAGACCCAGTACTTC. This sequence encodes CASSVSLSHLVETQYF.

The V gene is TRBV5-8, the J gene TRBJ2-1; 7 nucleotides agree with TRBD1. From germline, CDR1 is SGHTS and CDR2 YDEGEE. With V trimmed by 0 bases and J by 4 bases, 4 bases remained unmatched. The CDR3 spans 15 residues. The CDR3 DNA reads TGTGCCAGCAGCTTGGGGGACAGACTATACAATGAGCAGTTCTTC. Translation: CASSLGDRLYNEQFF. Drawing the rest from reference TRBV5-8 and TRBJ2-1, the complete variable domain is EAGVTQSPTHLIKTRGQQATLRCSPISGHTSVYWYQQALGLGLQFLLWYDEGEERNRGNFPPRFSGRQFPNYSSELNVNALELEDSALYLCASSLGDRLYNEQFFGPGTRLTVL.

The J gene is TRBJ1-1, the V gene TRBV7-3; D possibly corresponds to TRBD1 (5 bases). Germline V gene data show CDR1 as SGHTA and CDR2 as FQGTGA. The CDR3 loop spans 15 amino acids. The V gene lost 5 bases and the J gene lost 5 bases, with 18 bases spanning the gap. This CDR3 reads CASSASGGVGTEAFF. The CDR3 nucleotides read TGTGCCAGCAGCGCTAGTGGGGGGGTAGGGACTGAAGCTTTCTTT.

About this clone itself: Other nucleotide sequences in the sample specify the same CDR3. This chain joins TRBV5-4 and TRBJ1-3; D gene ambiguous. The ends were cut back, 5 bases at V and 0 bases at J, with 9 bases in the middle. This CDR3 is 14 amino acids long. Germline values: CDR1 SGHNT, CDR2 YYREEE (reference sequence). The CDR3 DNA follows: TGTGCCAGCAGTCTTTCGGGCTCTGGAAACACCATATATTTT. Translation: CASSLSGSGNTIYF. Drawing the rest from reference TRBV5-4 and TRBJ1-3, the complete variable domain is ETGVTQSPTHLIKTRGQQVTLRCSSQSGHNTVSWYQQALGQGPQFIFQYYREEENGRGNFPPRFSGLQFPNYSSELNVNALELDDSALYLCASSLSGSGNTIYFGEGSWLTVV.

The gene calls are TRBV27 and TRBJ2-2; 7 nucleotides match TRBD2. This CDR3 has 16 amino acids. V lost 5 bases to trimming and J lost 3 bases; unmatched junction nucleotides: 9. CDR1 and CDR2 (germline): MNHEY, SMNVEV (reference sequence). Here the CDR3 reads CASSPQPGGDTGELFF. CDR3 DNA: TGTGCCAGCAGTCCCCAACCGGGAGGCGACACCGGGGAGCTGTTTTTT.

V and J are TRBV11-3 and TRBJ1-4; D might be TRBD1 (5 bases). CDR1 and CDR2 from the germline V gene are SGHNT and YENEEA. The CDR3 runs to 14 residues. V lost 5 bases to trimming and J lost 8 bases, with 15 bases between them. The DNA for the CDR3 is TGTGCCAGCAGCCGGAGGGGCACTCCGGAAAAACTGTTTTTT. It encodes CASSRRGTPEKLFF.

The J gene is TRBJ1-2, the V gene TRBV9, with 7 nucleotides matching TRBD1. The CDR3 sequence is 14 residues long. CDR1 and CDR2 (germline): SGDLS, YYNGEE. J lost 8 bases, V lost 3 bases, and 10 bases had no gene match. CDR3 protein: CASSADRAPGGYTF. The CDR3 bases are TGTGCCAGCAGCGCAGACAGGGCCCCTGGGGGCTACACCTTC. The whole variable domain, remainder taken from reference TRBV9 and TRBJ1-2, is DSGVTQTPKHLITATGQRVTLRCSPRSGDLSVYWYQQSLDQGLQFLIQYYNGEERAKGNILERFSAQQFPDLHSELNLSSLELGDSALYFCASSADRAPGGYTFGSGTRLTVV.

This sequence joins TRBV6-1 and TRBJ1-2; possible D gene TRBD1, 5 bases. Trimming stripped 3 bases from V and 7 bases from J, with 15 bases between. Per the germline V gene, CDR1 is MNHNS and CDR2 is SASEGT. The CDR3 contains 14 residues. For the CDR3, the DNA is TGTGCCAGCAGTGAGGGAGGGACCCAGGTTGGCTACACCTTC. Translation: CASSEGGTQVGYTF.

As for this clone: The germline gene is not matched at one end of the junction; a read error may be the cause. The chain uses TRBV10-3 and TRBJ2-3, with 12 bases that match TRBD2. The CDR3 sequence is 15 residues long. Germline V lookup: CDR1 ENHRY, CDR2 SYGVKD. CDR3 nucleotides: TGTGCCATCAGACCCAAAAGCGAGCTAGCGGGGGGGCCTAAGTTT. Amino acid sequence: CAIRPKSELAGGPKF.

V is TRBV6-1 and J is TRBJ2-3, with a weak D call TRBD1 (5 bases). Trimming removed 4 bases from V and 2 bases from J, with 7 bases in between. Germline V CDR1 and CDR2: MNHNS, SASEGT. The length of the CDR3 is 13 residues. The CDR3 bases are TGTGCCAGCAGTGGACAGTACACAGATACGCAGTATTTT. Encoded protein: CASSGQYTDTQYF.

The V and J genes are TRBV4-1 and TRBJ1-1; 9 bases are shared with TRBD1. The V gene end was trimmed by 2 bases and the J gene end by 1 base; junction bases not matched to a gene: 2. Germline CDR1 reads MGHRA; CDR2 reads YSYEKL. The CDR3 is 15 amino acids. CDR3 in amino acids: CASSQPGQGNTEAFF. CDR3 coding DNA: TGCGCCAGCAGCCAACCGGGACAGGGGAACACTGAAGCTTTCTTT.

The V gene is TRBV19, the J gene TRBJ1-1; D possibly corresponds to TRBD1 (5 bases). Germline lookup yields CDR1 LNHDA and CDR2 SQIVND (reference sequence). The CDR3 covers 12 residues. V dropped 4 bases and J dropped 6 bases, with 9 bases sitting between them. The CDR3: CASSTGHAEAFF. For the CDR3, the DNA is TGTGCCAGTAGTACCGGACATGCTGAAGCTTTCTTT.

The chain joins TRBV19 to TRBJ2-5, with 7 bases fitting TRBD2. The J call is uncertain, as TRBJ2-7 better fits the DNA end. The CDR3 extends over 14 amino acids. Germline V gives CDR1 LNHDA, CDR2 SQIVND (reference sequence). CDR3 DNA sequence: TGTGCCAGTAGTCCACTAGCGCCATCCTACGAGCAGTACTTC. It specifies CASSPLAPSYEQYF.

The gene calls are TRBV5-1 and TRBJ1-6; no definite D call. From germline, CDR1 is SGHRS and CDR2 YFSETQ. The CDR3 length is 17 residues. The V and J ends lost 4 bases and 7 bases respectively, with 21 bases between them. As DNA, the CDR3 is TGCGCCAGCAGCCGAGAGTATGGGATCCCGGGGAATTCACCCCTCCACTTT. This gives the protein CASSREYGIPGNSPLHF.